This T cell receptor beta chain was sequenced for a study of early T cells in non-severe SARS-CoV-2 infection. TCRdb reprocessed the 5' RACE reads with MiXCR, giving one entry per CDR3 protein. The sample includes tens of thousands of distinct CDR3 sequences, roughly 7.3% of them seen just once. The CDR3 runs to 16 residues. Germline V CDR1 and CDR2: LGHDT, YNNKEL (reference sequence). Trimming left V 0 bases short and J 3 bases short, with 12 bases between. This clonotype was counted many times. The rearrangement joins TRBV3-1 to TRBJ2-1, with D tentatively TRBD1 (6 bases). The sequence was obtained from an adult who was a healthcare worker with PCR-confirmed SARS-CoV-2 infection or an uninfected control (not recorded which). The sample consisted of whole blood. CDR3: CASSQDAGALYNEQFF. Written as DNA, the CDR3 is TGTGCCAGCAGCCAAGATGCAGGGGCTCTCTACAATGAGCAGTTCTTC.